This TCR beta chain came from a study of shared clonotypes between healthy human individuals (dated by TCRdb to 2020 to 2021). Describing the broader study: Three men and two women, aged 18 to 49 years, made up the cohort. For each donor, three plates each were used for CD4 naive and CD4 memory, two plates were used for CD8 naive, and one plate was used for CD8 memory. Blood TCR repertoires of about 5 healthy adults were deeply sequenced to estimate repertoire size and the extent of clonotype sharing between individuals. To increase sequencing depth and limit assay-specific biases, TCR repertoire library preparation and sequencing were carried out by different laboratories using diverse techniques. Between about 0.94 and 8.9 billion PBMCs per donor were obtained by leukapheresis.

Overall study results and their limits: Compared with non-shared clonotypes, the clonotypes found in all four sorted-subset donors had higher generation probabilities. Across a handful of donors, about 4.5% of naive CD4, approximately 3.6% of naive CD8, around 2.1% of memory CD4, and approximately 0.4% of memory CD8 clonotypes were shared. Larger estimated clonotype richness was generally found for naive subsets than for memory subsets. Incomplete sequencing was indicated by rarefaction of sorted-subset datasets, despite the large sequencing depth. The small number of donors limited the genetic and exposure-history diversity represented. Based on pairwise subsampling, the degree of clonotype sharing among donors was expected to be affected by sequencing depth. Sampling was restricted to blood, and TCR repertoires in tissue are likely to differ from TCR repertoires in blood.

To note about this clone: Its binding antigen is unknown. No qualities accompany the bases; no much larger clone lies one base away.

Donors were healthy HIV-negative adults with no recently reported acute infections or vaccinations. Every donor was a Caucasian adult residing in Nashville, Tennessee, USA. CD4+ T cells were enriched through magnetic negative selection, after which naive cells were positively selected on CD45RA and the remaining negative fraction served as the memory subset. Blood was collected by leukapheresis, and PBMCs were isolated by Ficoll-Histopaque density gradient centrifugation and then cryopreserved in liquid nitrogen vapor phase. Analytical flow cytometry was used to check the purity and quantity of every magnetically sorted T cell population. Each sorted fraction had its genomic DNA isolated and then quantified by UV absorbance on a Nanodrop 2000c. TCR CDR3 regions were amplified from genomic DNA by multiplex PCR using the deep immunoSEQ assay. Extracted genomic DNA from each cell subset was spread evenly across all wells of several immunoSEQ 96-well plates, with each plate serving as a replicate. For sorted subsets, each replicate PCR was loaded with around 200 ng genomic DNA, equivalent to about 30,000 T cell genomes. The purified libraries were quantified using a Qubit 3.0 fluorometer, sized with a Bioanalyzer 2100, and then quantified again using the KAPA Library Quantification kit. Every immunoSEQ 96-well plate was sequenced on a dedicated single-read 150-cycle Illumina NextSeq 550 flow cell. The study's processing was this. Because the immunoSEQ output included only junctional sequences and no quality scores, the filtering could not be the same as the filtering used for full-length reads. Sequences were annotated with PyIR, a Python wrapper for IgBLAST v1.9, using IMGT germline references to assign V/J genes and CDR3. Reads with weak V/J assignments (E-value above 1e-6), missing CDR3, stop codons, out-of-frame junctions, or ambiguous translated residues were removed. V3J clonotypes were defined by identical inferred V gene, J gene, and CDR3 amino acid sequence. To compute the percentage overlap between repertoires, the number of shared unique clonotypes was divided by the size of the smaller repertoire. Three approaches were used to assess repertoire richness: RTK rarefaction, the Chao1 estimator, and Recon v2.1 estimates of unobserved clonotypes. For all TCRbeta clonotypes obtained by the gDNA method from a handful of donors, generation probabilities were computed with OLGA. The immuneACCESS repertoire file appears here via TCRdb, limited to in-frame rearrangements. These files lack a portion of the clones; in checked studies, under half of the deficit traces to unresolved V genes, and the cause of the others is not known. That table furnishes V, J and clone size, whereas the DNA furnished D and trimming. The sample table contains approximately 350,000 clones; only one count was recorded for approximately 79% of them. 10% of the sample rests with the top ten.

The CDR3, from cysteine to phenylalanine, totals 15 residues. Only the CDR3 DNA is retained, 45 bases long and in frame from the first base. The V end loses 2 bases and the J end loses 11 bases, and a stretch of 19 bases separates them. For CDR1 and CDR2, the germline V gene lists MDHEN and SYDVKM. The sequence was collected from a man under 40 in good health. Sequenced material: memory CD4+ T cells sorted from blood. The intended sense of this specimen's cell subset or site label: CD45RA-negative fraction. In this chain, TRBV28 is recombined with TRBJ1-5; TRBD1 is perhaps the D gene, given 5 matching bases. The DNA is TGTGCCAGCAGTTTAAGGGACGGCCTTTATCTGGCCCAGCATTTT. It translates to CASSLRDGLYLAQHF.